This TCR beta chain derives from a study of cytomegalovirus exposure and HLA in healthy donors. The PCR contained 60 Vbeta and 13 Jbeta primers. Data came from immunoSEQ multiplex PCR; TCRdb stores just in-frame clones and leaves some out. The data contain about 150,000 clones, around 79% of them seen just once; the ten biggest clones take up 2.5% to 3%. The CDR3 has 15 residues. Per germline, CDR1 SNHLY and CDR2 FYNNEI. The germline V and J ends were trimmed by 6 bases and 3 bases, with 14 bases remaining between them. The source of this sequence is a man younger than 35 in good health and CMV-seronegative. The chain carries TRBV2 and TRBJ1-4; D perhaps matches TRBD1 (6 bases). Sequenced: PBMCs. In DNA, the CDR3 is TGTGCCAGCAGGCAGAGGACAGCACCTAATGAAAAACTGTTTTTT. This encodes CASRQRTAPNEKLFF.